This T cell receptor (beta chain) was recorded in a study of cytomegalovirus exposure and HLA in healthy donors. PCR involved 60 Vbeta and 13 Jbeta primers. Authors' data handling: There were about 80 million unique TCR beta chains by a later count, and approximately 10 million of them were shared. Clones were sequenced by immunoSEQ multiplex PCR, and TCRdb holds only the in-frame ones, with some missing. V and J calls and clone size are copied from that table; D and trimming were computed from the DNA. The sample holds 130,000 or so clones, over 75% seen once. Germline CDR1 reads MNHEY; CDR2 reads SMNVEV (reference sequence). V was clipped by 6 bases and J by 2 bases, with 23 bases between them. CDR3 length: 19 amino acids. In the case of this clone: Its target is not known.

Broader study findings: CMV antigen specificity was confirmed in vitro for a few CMV-associated chains. Earlier analysis yielded a pattern in which most TCR beta V segments were productive about 87% or about 30% of the time. The study listed 164 cytomegalovirus-associated TCR beta chains.

This chain joins TRBV27 and TRBJ2-6; D remains unclear. Sequenced: PBMCs. The sequence was collected from a man aged 45-65 years in good health and CMV-seronegative. CDR3 nucleotides: TGTGCCAGCAGCACGAAGATAAAAGAGACAATGCCTGGGGCCAACGTCCTGACTTTC. It codes for CASSTKIKETMPGANVLTF.